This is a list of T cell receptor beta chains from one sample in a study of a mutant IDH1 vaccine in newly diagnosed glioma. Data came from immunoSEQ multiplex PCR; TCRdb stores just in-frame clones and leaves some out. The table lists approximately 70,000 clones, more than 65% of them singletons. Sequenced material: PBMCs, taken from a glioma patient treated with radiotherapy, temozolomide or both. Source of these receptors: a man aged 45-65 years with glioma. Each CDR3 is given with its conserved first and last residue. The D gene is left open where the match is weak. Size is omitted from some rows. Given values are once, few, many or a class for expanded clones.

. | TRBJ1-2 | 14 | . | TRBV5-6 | TGTGCCAGCAGCGTGGTAGGGGTGGGCTATGGCTACACCTTC | CASSVVGVGYGYTF
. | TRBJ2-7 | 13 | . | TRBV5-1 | TGCGCCAGCAGCCCGGACACCTCAGGCGAGCAGTACTTC | CASSPDTSGEQYF
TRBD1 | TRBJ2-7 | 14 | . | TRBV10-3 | TGTGCCATCAGTCAGACAGGGTCGGACTACGAGCAGTACTTC | CAISQTGSDYEQYF
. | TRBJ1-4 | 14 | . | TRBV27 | TGTGCCAGCAGTTACGGGGGAACTAATGAAAAACTGTTTTTT | CASSYGGTNEKLFF
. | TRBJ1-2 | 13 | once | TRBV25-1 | TGTGCCAGTGGGATGGGTGGGAGGTATGGCTACACCTTC | CASGMGGRYGYTF
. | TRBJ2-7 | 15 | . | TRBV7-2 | TGTGCCAGCAGCTCCTCCCTTCTACAGAGTCGTGAGCAGTACTTC | CASSSSLLQSREQYF
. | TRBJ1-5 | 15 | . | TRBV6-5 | TGTGCCAGCAGAAAAGGGGGGGCGGGAGGACAGCCCCAGCATTTT | CASRKGGAGGQPQHF
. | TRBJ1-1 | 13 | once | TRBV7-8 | TGTGCCAGCAGCTTAGGCCGAAACACTGAAGCTTTCTTT | CASSLGRNTEAFF
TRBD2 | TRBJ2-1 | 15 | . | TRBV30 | TGTGCCTGGAAGCCCCCGGGGCTAGCGGGAGTGTATCCGTTCTTC | CAWKPPGLAGVYPFF
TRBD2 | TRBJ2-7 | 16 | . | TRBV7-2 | TGTGCCAGCAGCTTAACTAGCGGGGGGCCAGGGTACGAGCAGTACTTC | CASSLTSGGPGYEQYF
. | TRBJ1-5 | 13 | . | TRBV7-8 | TGTGCCAGCAGCGTTGACAGGCCTCAGCCCCAGCATTTT | CASSVDRPQPQHF
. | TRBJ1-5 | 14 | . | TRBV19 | TGTGCCAGTAGTGAAACCAGGGGAAATCAGCCCCAGCATTTT | CASSETRGNQPQHF
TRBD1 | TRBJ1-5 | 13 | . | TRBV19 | TGTGCCAGTACCCCCGACAGGGATCAGCCCCAGCATTTT | CASTPDRDQPQHF
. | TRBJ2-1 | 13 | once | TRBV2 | TGTGCCAGCAGTGTTCAGGGTACTGATGAGCAGTTCTTC | CASSVQGTDEQFF